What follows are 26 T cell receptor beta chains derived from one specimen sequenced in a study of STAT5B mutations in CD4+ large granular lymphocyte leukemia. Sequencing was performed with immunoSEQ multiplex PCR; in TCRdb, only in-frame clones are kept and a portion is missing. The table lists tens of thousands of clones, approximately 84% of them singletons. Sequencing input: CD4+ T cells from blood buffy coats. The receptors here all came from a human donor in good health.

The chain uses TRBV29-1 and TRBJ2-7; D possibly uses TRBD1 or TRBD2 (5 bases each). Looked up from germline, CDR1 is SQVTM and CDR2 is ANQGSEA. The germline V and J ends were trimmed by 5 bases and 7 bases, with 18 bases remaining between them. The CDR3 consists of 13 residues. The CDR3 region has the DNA TGCAGCGTTAAAACGGGACCCCCGGGGGAGCAGTACTTC. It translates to CSVKTGPPGEQYF.

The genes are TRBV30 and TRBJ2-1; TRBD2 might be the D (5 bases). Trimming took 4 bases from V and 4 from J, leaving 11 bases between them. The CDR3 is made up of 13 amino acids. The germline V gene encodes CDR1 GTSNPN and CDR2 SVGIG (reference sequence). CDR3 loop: CAWKGEPYNEQFF. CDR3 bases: TGTGCCTGGAAGGGAGAACCATACAATGAGCAGTTCTTC.

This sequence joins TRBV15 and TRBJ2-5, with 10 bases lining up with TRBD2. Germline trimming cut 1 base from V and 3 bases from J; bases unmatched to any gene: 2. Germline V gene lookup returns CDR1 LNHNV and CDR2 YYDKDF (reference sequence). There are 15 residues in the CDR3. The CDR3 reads CATSRAGLAEETQYF. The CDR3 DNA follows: TGTGCCACCAGCAGAGCAGGACTAGCGGAAGAGACCCAGTACTTC.

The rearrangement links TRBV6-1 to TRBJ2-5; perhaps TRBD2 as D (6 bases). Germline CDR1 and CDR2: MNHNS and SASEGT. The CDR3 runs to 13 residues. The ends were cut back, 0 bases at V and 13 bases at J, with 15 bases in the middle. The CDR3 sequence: CASSEAGDWSRYF. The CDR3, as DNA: TGTGCCAGCAGTGAAGCTGGGGACTGGTCCCGGTACTTC.

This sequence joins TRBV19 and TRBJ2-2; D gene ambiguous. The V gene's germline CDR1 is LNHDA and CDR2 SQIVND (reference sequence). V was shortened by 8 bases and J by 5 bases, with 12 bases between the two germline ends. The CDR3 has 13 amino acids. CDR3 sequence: CASWAARTGELFF. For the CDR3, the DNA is TGTGCCAGTTGGGCAGCGCGTACCGGGGAGCTGTTTTTT.

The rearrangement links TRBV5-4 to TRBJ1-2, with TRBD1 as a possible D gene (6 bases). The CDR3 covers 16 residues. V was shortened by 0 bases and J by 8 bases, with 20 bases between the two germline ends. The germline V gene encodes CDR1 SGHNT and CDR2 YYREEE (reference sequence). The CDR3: CASSLANVQGRTGYTF. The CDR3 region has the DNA TGTGCCAGCAGCTTGGCGAATGTTCAGGGGCGTACCGGCTACACCTTC. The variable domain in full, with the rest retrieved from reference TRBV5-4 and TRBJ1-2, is ETGVTQSPTHLIKTRGQQVTLRCSSQSGHNTVSWYQQALGQGPQFIFQYYREEENGRGNFPPRFSGLQFPNYSSELNVNALELDDSALYLCASSLANVQGRTGYTFGSGTRLTVV.

The CDR3 region has the DNA TGTGCCAGCAGCTTAGACAGGGACAACACCGGGGAGCTGTTTTTT. Translation gives CASSLDRDNTGELFF. V and J are TRBV7-3 and TRBJ2-2; TRBD1 matches 7 bases. The V gene's germline CDR1 is SGHTA and CDR2 FQGTGA. This CDR3 spans 15 amino acids. The V and J ends lost 2 bases and 2 bases, in that order; junction bases with no gene match: 2.

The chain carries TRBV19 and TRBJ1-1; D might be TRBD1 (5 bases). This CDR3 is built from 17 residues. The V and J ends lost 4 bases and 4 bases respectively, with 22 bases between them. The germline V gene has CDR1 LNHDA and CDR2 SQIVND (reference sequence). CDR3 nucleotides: TGTGCCAGTAGTACGCAGCGGGGGAGGGTTGGGAGCACTGAAGCTTTCTTT. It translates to CASSTQRGRVGSTEAFF.

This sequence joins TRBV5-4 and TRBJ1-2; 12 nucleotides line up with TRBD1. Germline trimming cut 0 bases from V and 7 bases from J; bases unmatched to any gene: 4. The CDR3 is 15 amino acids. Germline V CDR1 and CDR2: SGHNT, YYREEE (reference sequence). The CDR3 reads CASSLEGQGAGGYTF. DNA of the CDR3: TGTGCCAGCAGCTTGGAGGGACAGGGGGCAGGTGGCTACACCTTC.

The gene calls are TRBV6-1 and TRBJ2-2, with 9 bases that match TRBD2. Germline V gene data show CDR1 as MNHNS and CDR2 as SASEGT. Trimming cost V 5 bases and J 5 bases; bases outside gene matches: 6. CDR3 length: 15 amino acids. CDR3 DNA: TGTGCCAGCAGTAATTTAGCGGGAGTAACCGGGGAGCTGTTTTTT. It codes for CASSNLAGVTGELFF.

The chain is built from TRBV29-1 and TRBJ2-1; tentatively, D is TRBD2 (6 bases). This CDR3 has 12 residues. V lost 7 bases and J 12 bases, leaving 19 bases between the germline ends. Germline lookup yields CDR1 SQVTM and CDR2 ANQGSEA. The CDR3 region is CSARTGERVQFF. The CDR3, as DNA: TGCAGCGCCCGAACGGGGGAAAGGGTGCAGTTCTTC.

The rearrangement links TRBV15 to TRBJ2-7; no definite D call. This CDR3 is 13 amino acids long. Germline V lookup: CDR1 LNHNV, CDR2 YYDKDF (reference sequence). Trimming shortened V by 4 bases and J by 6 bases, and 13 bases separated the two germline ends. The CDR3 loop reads CATSIDNSGEQYF. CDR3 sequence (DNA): TGTGCCACCAGCATAGATAACTCGGGCGAGCAGTACTTC.

CDR3 in DNA: TGTGCCAGCTCACCACCCTCCGGCAGGCATGGGGAGCAGTACTTC. Translating gives CASSPPSGRHGEQYF. V gene TRBV18 combines with J gene TRBJ2-7; unclear D gene. The CDR3 has 15 amino acids. The V end was cut by 0 bases, the J end by 7 bases, with 16 bases between. CDR1 is KGHSH, CDR2 LQKENI, per germline.

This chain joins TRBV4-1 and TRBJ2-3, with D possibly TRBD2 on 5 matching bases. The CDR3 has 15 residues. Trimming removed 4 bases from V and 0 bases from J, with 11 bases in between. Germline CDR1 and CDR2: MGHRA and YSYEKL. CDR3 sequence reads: CASSPSGGSTDTQYF. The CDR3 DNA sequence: TGCGCCAGCAGCCCGAGCGGTGGGAGCACAGATACGCAGTATTTT.

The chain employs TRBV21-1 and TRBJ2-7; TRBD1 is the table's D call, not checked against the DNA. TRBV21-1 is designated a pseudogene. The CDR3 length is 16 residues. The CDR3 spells CASRKNKTDRGSEQYF. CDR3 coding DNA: TGTGCCAGCAGAAAAAACAAGACGGACAGGGGGTCCGAGCAGTACTTC.

The CDR3 region is CASKVYNEQFF. CDR3 bases: TGTGCCAGCAAAGTATACAATGAGCAGTTCTTC. The V and J genes are TRBV2 and TRBJ2-1; D gene ambiguous. The CDR3 is 11 residues long. V lost 7 bases, J lost 4 bases, and 5 bases lay in between. The germline CDR1 and CDR2 sequences are SNHLY and FYNNEI.

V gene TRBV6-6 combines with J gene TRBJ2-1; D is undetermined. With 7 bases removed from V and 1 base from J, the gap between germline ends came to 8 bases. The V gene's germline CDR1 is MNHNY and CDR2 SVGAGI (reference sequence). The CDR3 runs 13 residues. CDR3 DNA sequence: TGTGCCAGCATCTCCTTATCCTACAATGAGCAGTTCTTC. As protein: CASISLSYNEQFF.

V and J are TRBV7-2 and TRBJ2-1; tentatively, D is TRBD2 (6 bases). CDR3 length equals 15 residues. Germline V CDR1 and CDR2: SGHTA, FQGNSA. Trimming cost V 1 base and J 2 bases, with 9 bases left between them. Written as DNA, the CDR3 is TGTGCCAGCAGCTTAGATTTAGCGGCCTACAATGAGCAGTTCTTC. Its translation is CASSLDLAAYNEQFF. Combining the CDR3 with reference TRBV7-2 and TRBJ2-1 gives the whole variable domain GAGVSQSPSNKVTEKGKDVELRCDPISGHTALYWYRQSLGQGLEFLIYFQGNSAPDKSGLPSDRFSAERTGGSVSTLTIQRTQQEDSAVYLCASSLDLAAYNEQFFGPGTRLTVL.

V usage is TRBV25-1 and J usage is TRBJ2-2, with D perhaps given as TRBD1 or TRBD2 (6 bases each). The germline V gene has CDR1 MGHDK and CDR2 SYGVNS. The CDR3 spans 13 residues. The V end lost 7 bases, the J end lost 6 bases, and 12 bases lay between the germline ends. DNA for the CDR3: TGTGCCAGCATCGAAGGGGGGCCCGGGGAGCTGTTTTTT. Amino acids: CASIEGGPGELFF.

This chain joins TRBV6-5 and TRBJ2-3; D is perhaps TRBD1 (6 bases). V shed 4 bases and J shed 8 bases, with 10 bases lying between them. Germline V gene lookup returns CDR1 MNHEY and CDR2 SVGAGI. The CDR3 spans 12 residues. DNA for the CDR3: TGTGCCAGCAGTTCCGGACAGAGTACGCAGTATTTT. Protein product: CASSSGQSTQYF.

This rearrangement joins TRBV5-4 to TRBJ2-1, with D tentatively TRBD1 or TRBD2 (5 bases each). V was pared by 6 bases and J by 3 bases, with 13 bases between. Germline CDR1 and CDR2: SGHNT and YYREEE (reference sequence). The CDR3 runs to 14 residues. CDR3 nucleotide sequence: TGTGCCAGCAAAAACTATGGGGGCTACAATGAGCAGTTCTTC. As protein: CASKNYGGYNEQFF.

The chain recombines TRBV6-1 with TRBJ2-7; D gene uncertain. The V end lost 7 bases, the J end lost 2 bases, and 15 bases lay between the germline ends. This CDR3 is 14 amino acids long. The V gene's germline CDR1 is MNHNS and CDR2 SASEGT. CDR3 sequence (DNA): TGTGCCAGCATTTCGTCGACACTTACCTACGAGCAGTACTTC. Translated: CASISSTLTYEQYF.

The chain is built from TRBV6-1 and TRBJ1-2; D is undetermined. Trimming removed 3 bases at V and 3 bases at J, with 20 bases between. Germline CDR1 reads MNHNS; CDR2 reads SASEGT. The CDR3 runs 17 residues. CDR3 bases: TGTGCCAGCAGTGATGGATTGGGTCCTTCCTCCTACTATGGCTACACCTTC. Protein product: CASSDGLGPSSYYGYTF.

CDR3 DNA sequence: TGTGCCAGCAGCTTCCCCACGGGAGAGAGAAATGAGCAGTTCTTC. This sequence encodes CASSFPTGERNEQFF. This rearrangement joins TRBV7-9 to TRBJ2-1, with D perhaps matching TRBD2 (6 bases). From germline, CDR1 is SEHNR and CDR2 FQNEAQ (reference sequence). Trimming removed 3 bases at V and 7 bases at J, with 16 bases between. The CDR3 sequence is 15 residues long.

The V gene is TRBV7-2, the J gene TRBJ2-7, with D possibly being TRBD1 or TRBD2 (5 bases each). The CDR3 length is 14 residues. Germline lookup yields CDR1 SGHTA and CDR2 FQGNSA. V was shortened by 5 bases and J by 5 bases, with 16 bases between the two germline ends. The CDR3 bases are TGTGCCAGCAGCCTTCTAGGGACCAGAAACGAGCAGTACTTC. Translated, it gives CASSLLGTRNEQYF.

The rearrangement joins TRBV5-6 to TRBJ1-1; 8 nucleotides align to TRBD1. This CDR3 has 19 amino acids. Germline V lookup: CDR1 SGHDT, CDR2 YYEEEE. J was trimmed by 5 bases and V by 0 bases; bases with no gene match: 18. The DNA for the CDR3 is TGTGCCAGCAGCTTGGTAAGGACTGGACAGGGATTTAGATGGACTGAAGCTTTCTTT. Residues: CASSLVRTGQGFRWTEAFF.